This T cell receptor (beta chain) comes out of a study of shared clonotypes between healthy human individuals. Study observations and caveats: For naive CD4 cells, roughly 5% of clonotypes were shared across a handful of donors. Clonotypes which were not shared had lower generation probabilities than clonotypes that all four donors shared. With few donors, the genetic and exposure-history diversity represented was limited.

Per germline, CDR1 SGHTA and CDR2 FQGNSA. The CDR3 totals 12 residues. Only in-frame clones appear in the TCRdb table, and some are missing; sequencing was by immunoSEQ multiplex PCR. The sample carries about 1.1 million clones, around 78% recorded once. For this clone: Antigen specificity is unknown.

The chain is built from TRBV7-2 and TRBJ1-2, with a tentative D call TRBD1 (6 bases). The sequenced material came from memory CD4+ T cells from PBMCs. Subset specified: CD45RA-negative fraction. This clonotype originated in a man between 18 and 29 years old in good health. Some clones in this sample may be carry-over from other donors' samples. The CDR3 region has the DNA TGTGCGGGGGGCGCTGACCGTTATGGCTACACCTTC. This codes for CAGGADRYGYTF.